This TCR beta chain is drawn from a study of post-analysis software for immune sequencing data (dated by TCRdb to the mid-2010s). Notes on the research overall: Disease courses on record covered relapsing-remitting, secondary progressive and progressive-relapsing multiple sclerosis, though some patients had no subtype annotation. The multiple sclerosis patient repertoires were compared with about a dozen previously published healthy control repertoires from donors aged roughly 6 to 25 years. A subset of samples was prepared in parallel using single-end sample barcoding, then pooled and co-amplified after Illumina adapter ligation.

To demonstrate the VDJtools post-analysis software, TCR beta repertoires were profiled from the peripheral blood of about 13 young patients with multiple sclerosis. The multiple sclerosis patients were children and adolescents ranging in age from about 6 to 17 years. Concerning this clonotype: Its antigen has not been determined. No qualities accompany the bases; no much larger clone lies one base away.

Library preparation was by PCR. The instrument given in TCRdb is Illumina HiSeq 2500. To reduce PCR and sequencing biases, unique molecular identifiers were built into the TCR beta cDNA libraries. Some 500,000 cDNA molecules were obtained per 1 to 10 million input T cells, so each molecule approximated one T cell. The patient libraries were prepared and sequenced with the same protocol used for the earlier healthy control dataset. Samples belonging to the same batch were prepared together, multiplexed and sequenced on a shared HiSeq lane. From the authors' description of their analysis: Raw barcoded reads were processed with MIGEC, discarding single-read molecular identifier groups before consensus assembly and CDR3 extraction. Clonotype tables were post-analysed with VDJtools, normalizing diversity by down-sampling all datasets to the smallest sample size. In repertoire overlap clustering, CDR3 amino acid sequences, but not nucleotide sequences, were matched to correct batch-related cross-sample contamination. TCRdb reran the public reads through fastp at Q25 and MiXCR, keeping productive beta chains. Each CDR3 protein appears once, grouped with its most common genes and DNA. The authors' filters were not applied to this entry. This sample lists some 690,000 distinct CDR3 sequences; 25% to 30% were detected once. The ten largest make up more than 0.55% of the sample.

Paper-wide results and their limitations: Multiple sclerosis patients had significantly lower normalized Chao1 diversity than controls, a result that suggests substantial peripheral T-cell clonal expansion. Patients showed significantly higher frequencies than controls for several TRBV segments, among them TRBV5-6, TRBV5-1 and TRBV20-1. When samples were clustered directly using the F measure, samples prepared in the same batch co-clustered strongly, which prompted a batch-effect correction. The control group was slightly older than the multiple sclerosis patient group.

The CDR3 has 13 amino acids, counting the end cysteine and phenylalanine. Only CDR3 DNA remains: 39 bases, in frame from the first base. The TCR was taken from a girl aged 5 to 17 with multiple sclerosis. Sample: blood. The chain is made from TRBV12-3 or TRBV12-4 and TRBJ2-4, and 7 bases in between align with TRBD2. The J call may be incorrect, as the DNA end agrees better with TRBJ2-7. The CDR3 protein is CASSLVWGGEQYF. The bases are TGTGCCAGCAGTTTAGTTTGGGGGGGCGAGCAGTACTTC.